This T cell receptor beta chain was observed in a study of blood T cell repertoires in COVID-19. Germline trimming cut 4 bases from V and 5 bases from J; bases unmatched to any gene: 7. Germline V gives CDR1 KGHSH, CDR2 LQKENI. This CDR3 has 14 residues. The data were produced by immunoSEQ multiplex PCR, yet TCRdb's version contains in-frame clones alone and is incomplete. The top ten hold 1.5% to 2% of the sample, which has under 300,000 clones, 75% to 90% seen once. The study drew participants aged roughly 18 to 95 years from some 24 US areas. The material sequenced was PBMCs or T cells enriched from blood (not recorded which). This chain connects TRBV18 to TRBJ2-5; TRBD1 matches at 7 bases. The receptor was isolated from a woman aged 40 to 50 who had recovered from COVID-19. Written as DNA, the CDR3 is TGTGCCAGCTCACTAGACAGGGCCCGGGAGACCCAGTACTTC. Its translation: CASSLDRARETQYF. The variable domain in full, completed from reference TRBV18 and TRBJ2-5, reads NAGVMQNPRHLVRRRGQEARLRCSPMKGHSHVYWYRQLPEEGLKFMVYLQKENIIDESGMPKERFSAEFPKEGPSILRIQQVVRGDSAAYFCASSLDRARETQYFGPGTRLLVL.